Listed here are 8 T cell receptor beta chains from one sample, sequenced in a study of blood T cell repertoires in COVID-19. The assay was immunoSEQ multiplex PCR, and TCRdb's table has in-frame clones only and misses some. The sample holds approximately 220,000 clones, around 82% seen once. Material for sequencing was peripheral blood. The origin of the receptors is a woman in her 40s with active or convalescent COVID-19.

The CDR3 spells CASSSVRSGNTEAFF. CDR3 sequence (DNA): TGTGCCAGCAGTTCCGTACGATCAGGGAACACTGAAGCTTTCTTT. The rearrangement uses TRBV28 and TRBJ1-1; D is uncertain. The CDR3 is 15 amino acids. Germline V CDR1 and CDR2: MDHEN, SYDVKM. V lost 4 bases and J 1 base, leaving 13 bases between the germline ends.

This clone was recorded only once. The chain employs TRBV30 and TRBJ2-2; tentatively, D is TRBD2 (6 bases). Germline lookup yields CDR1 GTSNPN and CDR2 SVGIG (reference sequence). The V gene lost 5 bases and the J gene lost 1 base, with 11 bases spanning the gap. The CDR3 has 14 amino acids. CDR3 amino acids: CAWGTVQNTGELFF. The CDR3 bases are TGTGCCTGGGGGACTGTTCAGAACACCGGGGAGCTGTTTTTT.

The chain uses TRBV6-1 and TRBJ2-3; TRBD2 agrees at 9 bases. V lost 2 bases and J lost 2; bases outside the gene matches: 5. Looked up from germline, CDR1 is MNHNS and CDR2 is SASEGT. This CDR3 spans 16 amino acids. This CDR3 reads CASSERAGGPTDTQYF. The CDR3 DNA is TGTGCCAGCAGTGAAAGGGCGGGAGGGCCCACAGATACGCAGTATTTT.

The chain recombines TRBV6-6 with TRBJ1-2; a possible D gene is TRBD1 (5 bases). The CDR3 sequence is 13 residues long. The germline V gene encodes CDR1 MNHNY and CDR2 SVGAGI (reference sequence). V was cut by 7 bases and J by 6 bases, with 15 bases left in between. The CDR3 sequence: CASTYAREDGYTF. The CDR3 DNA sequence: TGTGCCAGCACCTACGCCAGGGAAGATGGCTACACCTTC.

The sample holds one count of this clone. Written as DNA, the CDR3 is TGTGCCAGCAGTCTCCCAGACAGGGGCAGTCAGCCCCAGCATTTT. The encoded protein is CASSLPDRGSQPQHF. V is TRBV28 and J is TRBJ1-5; 8 nucleotides align to TRBD1. Germline trimming cut 5 bases from V and 6 bases from J; bases unmatched to any gene: 9. The CDR3 extends over 15 amino acids. Germline CDR1 MDHEN, CDR2 SYDVKM.

CDR3 coding DNA: TGTGCCAGCAGGAACCAGGGTCGGAACACTGAAGCTTTCTTT. Protein: CASRNQGRNTEAFF. J is TRBJ1-1 and V is TRBV28; D might be TRBD1 (5 bases). The CDR3 length is 14 residues. CDR1 is MDHEN and CDR2 is SYDVKM in the germline V gene. Trimming cost V 6 bases and J 1 base, with 12 bases left between them. Based on the CDR3 plus reference TRBV28 and TRBJ1-1, the full variable domain is DVKVTQSSRYLVKRTGEKVFLECVQDMDHENMFWYRQDPGLGLRLIYFSYDVKMKEKGDIPEGYSVSREKKERFSLILESASTNQTSMYLCASRNQGRNTEAFFGQGTRLTVV.

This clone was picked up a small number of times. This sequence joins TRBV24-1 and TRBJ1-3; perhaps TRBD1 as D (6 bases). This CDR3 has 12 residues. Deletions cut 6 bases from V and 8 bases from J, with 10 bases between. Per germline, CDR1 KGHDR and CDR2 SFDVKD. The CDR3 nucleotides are TGTGCCACCAGTCAACAGGGTGACACCATATATTTT. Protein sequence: CATSQQGDTIYF.

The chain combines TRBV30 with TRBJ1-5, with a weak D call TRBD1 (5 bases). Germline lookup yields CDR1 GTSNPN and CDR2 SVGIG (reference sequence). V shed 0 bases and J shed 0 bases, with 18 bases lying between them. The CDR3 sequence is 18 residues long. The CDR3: CAWSVHTGAPYSNQPQHF. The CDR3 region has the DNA TGTGCCTGGAGTGTACACACAGGAGCTCCTTATAGCAATCAGCCCCAGCATTTT.